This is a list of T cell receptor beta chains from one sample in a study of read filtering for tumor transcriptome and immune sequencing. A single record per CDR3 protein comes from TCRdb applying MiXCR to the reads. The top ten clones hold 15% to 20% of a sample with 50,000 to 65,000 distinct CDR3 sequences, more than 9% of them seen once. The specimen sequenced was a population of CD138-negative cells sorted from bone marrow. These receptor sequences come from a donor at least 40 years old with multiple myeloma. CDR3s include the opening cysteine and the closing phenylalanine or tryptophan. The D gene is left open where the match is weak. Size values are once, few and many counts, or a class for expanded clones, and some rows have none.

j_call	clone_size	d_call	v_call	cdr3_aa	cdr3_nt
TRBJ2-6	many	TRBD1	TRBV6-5	CASTRQGGTLSVLTF	TGTGCCAGCACCCGACAGGGGGGTACTCTGAGCGTCCTGACTTTC
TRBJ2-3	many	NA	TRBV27	CASNRGRPFSTDTQYF	TGTGCCAGCAATCGAGGACGGCCGTTCAGCACAGATACGCAGTATTTT
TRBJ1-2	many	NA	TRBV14	CASSQDWEYGYTF	TGTGCCAGCAGCCAAGATTGGGAATATGGCTACACCTTC
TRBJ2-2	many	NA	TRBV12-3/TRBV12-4	CASCNRVAGELFF	TGTGCCAGCTGTAACAGGGTAGCCGGGGAGCTGTTTTTT
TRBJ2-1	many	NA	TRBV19	CASSIVSASNREQFF	TGTGCCAGTAGTATAGTGAGTGCTAGTAATAGGGAGCAGTTCTTC
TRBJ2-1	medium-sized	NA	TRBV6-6	CASRKDGTTYNEQFF	TGTGCCAGCAGGAAGGACGGAACGACCTACAATGAGCAGTTCTTC
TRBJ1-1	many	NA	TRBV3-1	CASSQDPLRRGNTEAFF	TGTGCCAGCAGCCAAGATCCCCTTCGCAGGGGAAACACTGAAGCTTTCTTT
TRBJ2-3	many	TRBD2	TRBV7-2	CASSLAPGLGGTDTQYF	TGTGCCAGCAGCTTAGCTCCGGGACTAGGGGGCACAGATACGCAGTATTTT
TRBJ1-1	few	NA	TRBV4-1	CASSQGEVGGTEAFF	TGCGCCAGCAGCCAAGGTGAGGTAGGGGGGACTGAAGCTTTCTTT
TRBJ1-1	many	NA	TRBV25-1	CASSPSHTGYDTEAFF	TGTGCCAGCAGCCCCTCGCATACCGGGTACGACACTGAAGCTTTCTTT
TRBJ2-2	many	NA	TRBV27	CASAPQTPNTGELFF	TGTGCCAGCGCACCCCAGACCCCGAACACCGGGGAGCTGTTTTTT
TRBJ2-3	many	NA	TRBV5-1	CASSLGFVEDTQYF	TGCGCCAGCAGCTTGGGTTTCGTAGAAGATACGCAGTATTTT
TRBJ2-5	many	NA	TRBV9	CASSVAPGQEGTQYF	TGTGCCAGCAGCGTAGCCCCCGGACAGGAGGGGACCCAGTACTTC
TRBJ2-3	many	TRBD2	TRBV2	CASSEGRGGSTDTQYF	TGTGCCAGCAGTGAGGGGCGGGGGGGTAGCACAGATACGCAGTATTTT
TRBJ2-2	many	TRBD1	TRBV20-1	CSARRPYRGPSTGELFF	TGCAGTGCTAGACGGCCTTACAGGGGGCCGAGCACCGGGGAGCTGTTTTTT
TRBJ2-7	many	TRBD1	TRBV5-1	CASRSPGQHYEQYF	TGCGCCAGCAGATCCCCGGGACAGCACTACGAGCAGTACTTC
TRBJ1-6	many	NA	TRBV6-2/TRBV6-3	CASTYTGRSSYNSPLHF	TGTGCCAGCACCTATACCGGACGGTCCTCCTATAATTCACCCCTCCACTTT
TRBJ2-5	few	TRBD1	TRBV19	CASKVDRVGETQYF	TGTGCCAGTAAGGTGGACAGGGTGGGAGAGACCCAGTACTTC
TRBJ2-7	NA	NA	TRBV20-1	CSALGQGWSYEQYF	TGCAGTGCCCTTGGTCAGGGTTGGAGCTACGAGCAGTACTTC
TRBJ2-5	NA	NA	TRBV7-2	CASSLEQGRETQYF	TGTGCCAGCAGCTTAGAGCAGGGGCGAGAGACCCAGTACTTC
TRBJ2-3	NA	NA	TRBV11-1	CACSRRVGTDTQYF	TGTGCCTGCAGCCGCCGGGTTGGCACAGATACGCAGTATTTT
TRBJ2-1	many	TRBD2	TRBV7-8	CASSLQSGGIYNEQFF	TGTGCCAGCAGCTTGCAGAGCGGGGGAATCTACAATGAGCAGTTCTTC
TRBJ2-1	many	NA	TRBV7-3	CASSPQGTSYNEQFF	TGTGCCAGCAGCCCCCAGGGGACCTCCTACAATGAGCAGTTCTTC
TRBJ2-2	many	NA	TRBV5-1	CASSLGQGIGELFF	TGCGCCAGCAGCTTGGGCCAGGGTATCGGGGAGCTGTTTTTT
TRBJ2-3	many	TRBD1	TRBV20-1	CSARDQGQGSTDTQYF	TGCAGTGCTAGAGATCAAGGACAGGGGAGCACAGATACGCAGTATTTT
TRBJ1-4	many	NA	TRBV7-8	CASSLGQTTNEKLFF	TGTGCCAGCAGCTTAGGGCAGACAACTAATGAAAAACTGTTTTTT
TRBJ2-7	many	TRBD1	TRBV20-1	CSAEYRTGTSYEQYF	TGCAGTGCTGAATACCGGACAGGGACCTCCTACGAGCAGTACTTC
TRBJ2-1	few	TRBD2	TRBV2	CASSELAGINNEQFF	TGTGCCAGCAGTGAATTAGCGGGGATTAACAATGAGCAGTTCTTC
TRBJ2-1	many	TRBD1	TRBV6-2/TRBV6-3	CASSYTGGFSSYNEQFF	TGTGCCAGCAGTTACACAGGGGGCTTTAGCTCCTACAATGAGCAGTTCTTC
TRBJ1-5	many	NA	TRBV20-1	CSARTGDPNQPQHF	TGCAGTGCTAGGACAGGAGACCCCAATCAGCCCCAGCATTTT
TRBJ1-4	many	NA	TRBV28	CASNRFSTNEKLFF	TGTGCCAGCAATCGTTTCAGTACTAATGAAAAACTGTTTTTT
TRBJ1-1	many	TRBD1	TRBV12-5	CASGRDRVREAFF	TGTGCTAGTGGAAGGGACAGGGTAAGGGAAGCTTTCTTT
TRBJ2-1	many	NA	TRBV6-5	CASSYPRGLYNEQFF	TGTGCCAGCAGTTACCCCCGGGGGCTATACAATGAGCAGTTCTTC
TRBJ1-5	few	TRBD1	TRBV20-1	CSATGQENQPQHF	TGCAGTGCGACGGGACAGGAGAATCAGCCCCAGCATTTT
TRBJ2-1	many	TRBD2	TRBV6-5	CASSYPGLAGGQQFF	TGTGCCAGCAGTTACCCGGGACTAGCGGGGGGTCAGCAGTTCTTC
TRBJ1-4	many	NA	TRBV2	CASSGGSEGKLFF	TGTGCCAGCAGTGGTGGCAGTGAGGGAAAACTGTTTTTT
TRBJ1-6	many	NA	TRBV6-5	CASNNRVNNSPLHF	TGTGCCAGCAACAACAGGGTTAATAATTCACCCCTCCACTTT
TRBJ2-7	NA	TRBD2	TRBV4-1	CASSQSPQLAGVSYEQYF	TGCGCCAGCAGCCAATCGCCTCAACTAGCGGGGGTTTCCTACGAGCAGTACTTC
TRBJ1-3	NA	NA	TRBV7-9	CASSLSTTSGGNTIYF	TGTGCCAGCAGCTTGTCGACGACTTCGGGGGGAAACACCATATATTTT
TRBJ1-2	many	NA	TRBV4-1	CASSQAIQTGIIVGYTF	TGCGCCAGCAGCCAGGCGATCCAAACAGGGATAATCGTTGGCTACACCTTC
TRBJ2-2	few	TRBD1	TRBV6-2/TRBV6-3	CASSFRQGEAFTGELFF	TGTGCCAGCAGTTTCCGACAGGGCGAAGCCTTCACCGGGGAGCTGTTTTTT
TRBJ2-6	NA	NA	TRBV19	CASIASWADVLTF	TGTGCCAGTATCGCCTCTTGGGCCGACGTCCTGACTTTC
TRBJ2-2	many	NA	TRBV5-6	CASSKGGELFF	TGTGCCAGCAGCAAAGGCGGGGAGCTGTTTTTT
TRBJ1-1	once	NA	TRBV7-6	CASSLGGGTEASF	TGTGCCAGCAGCTTAGGGGGGGGAACTGAAGCTTCCTTT
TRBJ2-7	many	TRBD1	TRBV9	CASSVSGTGTEQYF	TGTGCCAGCAGCGTTTCCGGGACAGGGACCGAGCAGTACTTC
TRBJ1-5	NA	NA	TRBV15	CATSRSPGGVNQPQHF	TGTGCCACCAGCAGATCCCCGGGGGGGGTCAATCAGCCCCAGCATTTT
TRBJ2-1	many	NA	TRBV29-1	CSADSRQGRNEQFF	TGCAGCGCTGACTCCCGCCAGGGTCGCAATGAGCAGTTCTTC
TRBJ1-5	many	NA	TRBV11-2	CASSFTTGGQPQHF	TGTGCCAGCAGCTTTACGACCGGGGGGCAGCCCCAGCATTTT
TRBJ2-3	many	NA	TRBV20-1	CSAQGPVADTQYF	TGCAGTGCTCAGGGGCCGGTCGCAGATACGCAGTATTTT
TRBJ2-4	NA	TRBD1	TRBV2	CASSRGQLFGFQYF	TGTGCCAGCAGCCGGGGACAGCTGTTTGGTTTTCAGTACTTC
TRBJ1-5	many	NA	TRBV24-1	CATSDYSNQPQHF	TGTGCCACCAGTGATTATAGCAATCAGCCCCAGCATTTT
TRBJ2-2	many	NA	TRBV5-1	CASSLQPGANTGELFF	TGCGCCAGCAGCTTGCAGCCGGGGGCGAACACCGGGGAGCTGTTTTTT
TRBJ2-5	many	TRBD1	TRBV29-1	CSVVKWTGEETQYF	TGCAGCGTTGTGAAGTGGACAGGTGAAGAGACCCAGTACTTC
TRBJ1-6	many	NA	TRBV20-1	CSALGTSGSPLHF	TGCAGTGCTCTTGGGACGTCGGGTTCACCCCTCCACTTT
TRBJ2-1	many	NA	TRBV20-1	CSAPSVGPYNEQFF	TGCAGTGCCCCTTCCGTTGGGCCCTACAATGAGCAGTTCTTC
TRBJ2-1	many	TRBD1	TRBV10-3	CATTGDAYNEQFF	TGTGCCACGACAGGGGACGCCTACAATGAGCAGTTCTTC
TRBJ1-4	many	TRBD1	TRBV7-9	CASSFRDRAEKLFF	TGTGCCAGCAGCTTCCGGGACAGGGCTGAAAAACTGTTTTTT
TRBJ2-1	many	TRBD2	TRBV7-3	CASSLGSSGGNEQFF	TGTGCCAGCAGCTTAGGATCTAGCGGGGGTAATGAGCAGTTCTTC
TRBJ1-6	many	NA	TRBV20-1	CSARSGRSGSPLHF	TGCAGTGCTAGGTCCGGCAGGAGTGGTTCACCCCTCCACTTT